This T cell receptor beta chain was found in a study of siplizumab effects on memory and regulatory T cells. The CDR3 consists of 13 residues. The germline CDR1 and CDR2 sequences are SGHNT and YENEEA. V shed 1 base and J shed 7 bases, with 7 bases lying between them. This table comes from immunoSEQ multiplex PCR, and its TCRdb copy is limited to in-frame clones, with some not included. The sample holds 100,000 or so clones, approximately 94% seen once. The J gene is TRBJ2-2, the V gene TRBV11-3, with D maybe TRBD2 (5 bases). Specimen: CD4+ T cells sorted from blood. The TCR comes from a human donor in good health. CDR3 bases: TGTGCCAGCAGCTTAGGACTAAACGGGGAGCTGTTTTTT. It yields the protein CASSLGLNGELFF.